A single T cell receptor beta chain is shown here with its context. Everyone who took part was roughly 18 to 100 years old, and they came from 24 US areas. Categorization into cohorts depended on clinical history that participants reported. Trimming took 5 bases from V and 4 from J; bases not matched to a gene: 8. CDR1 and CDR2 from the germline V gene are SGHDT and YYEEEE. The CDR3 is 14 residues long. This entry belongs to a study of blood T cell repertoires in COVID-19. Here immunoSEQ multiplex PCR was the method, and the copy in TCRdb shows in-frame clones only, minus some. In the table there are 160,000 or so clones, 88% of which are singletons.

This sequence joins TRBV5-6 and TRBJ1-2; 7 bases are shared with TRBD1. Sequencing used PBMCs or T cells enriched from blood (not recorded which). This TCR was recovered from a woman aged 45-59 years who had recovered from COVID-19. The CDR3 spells CASSSTGNFYGYTF. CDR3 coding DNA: TGTGCCAGCAGTTCGACAGGGAACTTCTATGGCTACACCTTC. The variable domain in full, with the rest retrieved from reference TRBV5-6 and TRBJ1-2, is DAGVTQSPTHLIKTRGQQVTLRCSPKSGHDTVSWYQQALGQGPQFIFQYYEEEERQRGNFPDRFSGHQFPNYSSELNVNALLLGDSALYLCASSSTGNFYGYTFGSGTRLTVV.